The TCR beta chain under discussion was sequenced for a study of blood T cell repertoires in COVID-19. On the study more broadly: Whether acute or convalescent, the COVID-19 samples came from the United States, Italy and Spain. PBMCs, B-cell-depleted T cells, or T cells were the source of the cDNA or gDNA that made up the material.

With 5 bases clipped from V and 1 base from J, the junction kept 19 bases outside the gene matches. This CDR3 region has 20 residues. CDR1 and CDR2 (germline): LNHDA, SQIVND (reference sequence). In this sample, this clone turned up a few times. Authors' methods: Reference gene primer amplification yielded estimated nucleated cell counts. The data were produced by immunoSEQ multiplex PCR, yet TCRdb's version contains in-frame clones alone and is incomplete. The V and J calls and clone size were taken over from that table, and D and trimming were inferred from the DNA. The sample carries around 81,000 clones, 85% recorded once.

Sample: peripheral blood. The source is a man in his forties or fifties with acute or convalescent COVID-19. The genes are TRBV19 and TRBJ2-2, with TRBD1 matching 7 bases. The CDR3 loop reads CASSPPHGTGAPLNTGELFF. The CDR3 DNA reads TGTGCCAGTAGTCCGCCCCATGGAACAGGGGCCCCTTTGAACACCGGGGAGCTGTTTTTT.